The next 8 T cell receptor beta chains were all read from a single sample in a study of T cells in Graves' hyperthyroidism and ophthalmopathy. Amplified TCR beta CDR3 regions came from RNA transcripts. An initial round of RT-PCR targeting the TCR CDR3 relied on the HTBI primer set. MiXCR, run by TCRdb on the multiplex PCR reads, gives a single entry per CDR3 protein. Of roughly 740,000 distinct CDR3 sequences in the sample, 16% were seen once. The sequencing sample was made of blood. The receptors were gathered from a man between 18 and 29 years old with Graves' hyperthyroidism.

The genes are TRBV5-5 and TRBJ2-5, with 8 bases aligning to TRBD2. This CDR3 region has 14 residues. CDR1 is SGHKS and CDR2 is YYEKEE in the germline V gene (reference sequence). V lost 4 bases, J lost 5 bases, and 7 bases stayed unmatched. The CDR3 sequence: CASSRPAGVETQYF. For the CDR3, the DNA is TGTGCCAGCAGCCGGCCAGCGGGAGTGGAGACCCAGTACTTC.

In regard to this clonotype: Sequence at one end of the junction differs from germline and may be a read error. The rearrangement uses TRBV2 and TRBJ2-2; 13 positions match TRBD2. Germline V lookup: CDR1 SNHLY, CDR2 FYNNEI. CDR3 size: 16 residues. In DNA form, the CDR3 reads TGTGCCAACAGTCCTGGGACTAGCGGGGTGACCGGGGAGCTGTTTTTT. Encoded protein: CANSPGTSGVTGELFF.

The chain carries TRBV30 and TRBJ2-7; the match to TRBD1 covers 8 bases. Trimming took 4 bases from V and 3 from J; bases not matched to a gene: 8. The CDR3 totals 14 residues. Germline V gives CDR1 GTSNPN, CDR2 SVGIG (reference sequence). The CDR3 DNA follows: TGTGCCTGGAACCCCCGGGACAGGTTCTACGAGCAGTACTTC. It specifies CAWNPRDRFYEQYF.

This clonotype has more than one count but fewer than ten. The rearrangement links TRBV20-1 to TRBJ2-3, with 12 bases fitting TRBD2. This CDR3 comprises 15 residues. Germline CDR1 and CDR2: DFQATT and SNEGSKA (reference sequence). Trimming cost V 1 base and J 5 bases; bases outside gene matches: 4. The CDR3 bases are TGCAGTGCTAGAGGACTAGCGGGAGTCCAAGATACGCAGTATTTT. This encodes CSARGLAGVQDTQYF.

CDR3 loop: CASSVNGVTGANVLTF. For the CDR3, the DNA is TGTGCCAGCAGCGTGAACGGGGTGACTGGGGCCAACGTCCTGACTTTC. The chain employs TRBV9 and TRBJ2-6, with D possibly matching TRBD2 (5 bases). Trimming took off 2 bases at V and 2 bases at J, with 11 bases between the two ends. The CDR3 length is 16 residues. Germline assignment: CDR1 SGDLS and CDR2 YYNGEE.

This chain uses TRBV4-1 with TRBJ1-4; D remains ambiguous. V lost 6 bases to trimming and J lost 5 bases, with 16 bases between them. The CDR3 loop spans 15 amino acids. Germline CDR1 and CDR2: MGHRA and YSYEKL. CDR3 nucleotide sequence: TGCGCCAGCAGTCCGAGAGATGCCTTGAATGAAAAACTGTTTTTT. The encoded protein is CASSPRDALNEKLFF.

The chain employs TRBV30 and TRBJ2-6; unclear D gene. The CDR3 length is 12 residues. The germline V gene encodes CDR1 GTSNPN and CDR2 SVGIG (reference sequence). V lost 8 bases and J lost 0, with 5 bases in between. The CDR3 bases are TGTGCCGCGACCTCTGGGGCCAACGTCCTGACTTTC. Its translation is CAATSGANVLTF.

This clonotype showed up many times. J is TRBJ2-3 and V is TRBV30; D is unresolved. V lost 4 bases and J lost 4, with 12 bases in between. CDR1 and CDR2 (germline): GTSNPN, SVGIG (reference sequence). The CDR3 is 13 amino acids. CDR3 DNA sequence: TGTGCCTGGACCCCAAGTCGGGCAGATACGCAGTATTTT. Translation gives CAWTPSRADTQYF.